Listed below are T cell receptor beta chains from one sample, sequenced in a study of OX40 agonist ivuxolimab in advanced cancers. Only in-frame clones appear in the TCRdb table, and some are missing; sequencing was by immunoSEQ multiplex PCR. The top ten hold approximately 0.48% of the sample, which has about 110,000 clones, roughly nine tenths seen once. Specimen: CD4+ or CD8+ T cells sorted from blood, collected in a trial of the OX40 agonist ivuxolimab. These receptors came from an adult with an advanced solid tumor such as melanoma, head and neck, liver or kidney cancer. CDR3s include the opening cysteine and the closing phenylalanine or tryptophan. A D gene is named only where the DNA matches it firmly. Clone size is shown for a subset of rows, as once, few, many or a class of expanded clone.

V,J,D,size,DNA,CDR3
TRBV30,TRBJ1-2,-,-,TGTGCCTGGAGTGTATCCGGAGGGAACACCTTC,CAWSVSGGNTF
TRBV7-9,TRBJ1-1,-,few,TGTGCCAGCACCAAGGGGAGAATGAACACTGAAGCTTTCTTT,CASTKGRMNTEAFF
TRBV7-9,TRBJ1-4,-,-,TGTGCCAGCAGCTTAGCCCCGACAGTTCGAGGGGCAAAACTGTTTTTT,CASSLAPTVRGAKLFF
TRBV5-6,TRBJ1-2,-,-,TGTGCCAGCAGCTTGGACGTTGGCCTTGCGGGCTACACCTTC,CASSLDVGLAGYTF
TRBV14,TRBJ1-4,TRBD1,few,TGTGCCAGCAGCCAAGGGAGAACAGGAGGGGGCCGGGGACGAGAAAAACTGTTTTTT,CASSQGRTGGGRGREKLFF
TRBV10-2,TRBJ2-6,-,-,TGCGCCAGCAGTGACCCAGGGTCCGGGGCCAACGTCCTGACTTTC,CASSDPGSGANVLTF
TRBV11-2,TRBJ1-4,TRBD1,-,TGTGCCAGCAGCACGACGACAGGGGCGAGGGAAAAACTGTTTTTT,CASSTTTGAREKLFF
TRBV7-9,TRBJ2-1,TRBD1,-,TGTGCCAGCATCACTCAGGGGGAAACCAACACCTACAATGAGCAGTTCTTC,CASITQGETNTYNEQFF
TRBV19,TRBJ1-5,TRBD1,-,TGTGCCAGTAGTATCAGGGGGCGAGACAGCAATCAGCCCCAGCATTTT,CASSIRGRDSNQPQHF
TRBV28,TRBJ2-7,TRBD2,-,TGTGCCAGCAGCCGACCCCGGGGGGAGGGCTACGAGCAGTACTTC,CASSRPRGEGYEQYF
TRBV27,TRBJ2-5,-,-,TGTGCCAGCAGTTTAAGGGGTCAGAGAGAGACCCAGTACTTC,CASSLRGQRETQYF
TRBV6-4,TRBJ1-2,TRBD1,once,TGTGCCAGCAGTGACGGGACAGGGGGCCTAAGCTACACCTTC,CASSDGTGGLSYTF
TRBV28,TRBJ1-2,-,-,TGTGCCAGCAGTACCGCCTCGTTCTATGGCTACACCTTC,CASSTASFYGYTF
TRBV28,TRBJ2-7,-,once,TGTGCCAGCAGTGAACCTGCGGGCGAGCAGTACTTC,CASSEPAGEQYF
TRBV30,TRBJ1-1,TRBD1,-,TGTGCCTGGAGTGCGACAACAGGGGACACTGAAGCTTTCTTT,CAWSATTGDTEAFF
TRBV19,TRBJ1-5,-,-,TGTGCCAGTAATGAAAATCAGCCCCAGCATTTT,CASNENQPQHF
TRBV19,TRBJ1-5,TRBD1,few,TGTGCCAGTAAAGAGACAGGGGCAAATCAGCCCCAGCATTTT,CASKETGANQPQHF
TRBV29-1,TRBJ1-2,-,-,TGCAGTGTAACCACGGGATCCTCAGACCCTCGGGGCTACACCTTC,CSVTTGSSDPRGYTF
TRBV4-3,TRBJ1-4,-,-,TGCGCCAGCAGCCAATCGGACAGCCGGGGGGAAAAACTGTTTTTT,CASSQSDSRGEKLFF
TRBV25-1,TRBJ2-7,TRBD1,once,TGTGCCAGCAGTGAGACAGGGGGCGGCTACGAGCAGTACTTC,CASSETGGGYEQYF
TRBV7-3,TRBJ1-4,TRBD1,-,TGTGCCAGCAGCCCAGGGACAGGGGAAAAACTGTTTTTT,CASSPGTGEKLFF
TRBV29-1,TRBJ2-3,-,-,TGCAGCGTTCTGGACCGCACAGATACGCAGTATTTT,CSVLDRTDTQYF
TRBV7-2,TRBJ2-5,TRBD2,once,TGTGCCAGCAGCTTAGGACGCGGGGCGGGGGGACAAGAGACCCAGTACTTC,CASSLGRGAGGQETQYF
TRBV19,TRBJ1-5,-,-,TGTGCCAGTCATCGGGGCTATAGCAATCAGCCCCAGCATTTT,CASHRGYSNQPQHF
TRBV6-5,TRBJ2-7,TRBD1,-,TGTGCCAGCAGTTACTTACTAAGACAGGGGGGAACCGAGCAGTACTTC,CASSYLLRQGGTEQYF
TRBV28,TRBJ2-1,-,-,TGTGCCAGCAGTTTAGATCAGGGGTACAATGAGCAGTTCTTC,CASSLDQGYNEQFF
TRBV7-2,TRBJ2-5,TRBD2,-,TGTGCCAGCAGCCACAGACTAGCGGGGGGACCCGACCAAGAGACCCAGTACTTC,CASSHRLAGGPDQETQYF
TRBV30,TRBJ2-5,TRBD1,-,TGTGCCTGCGACAGGGGGCAAGAGACCCAGTACTTC,CACDRGQETQYF
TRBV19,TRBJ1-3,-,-,TGTGCCAGTAGTGACGGGACACATACTGGAAACACCATATATTTT,CASSDGTHTGNTIYF
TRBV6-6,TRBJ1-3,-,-,TGTGCCAGCAGTTACTCGACGGGGGCCTCTGGAAACACCATATATTTT,CASSYSTGASGNTIYF
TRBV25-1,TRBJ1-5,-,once,TGTGCCAGCAGTTTAACGTCGGATCAGCCCCAGCATTTT,CASSLTSDQPQHF
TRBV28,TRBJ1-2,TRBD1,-,TGTGCCAGCAGACAGGGGGTCTATGGCTACACCTTC,CASRQGVYGYTF
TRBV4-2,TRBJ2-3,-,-,TGTGCCAGCGCGAGGGCCAGCGGTGGGACAGATACGCAGTATTTT,CASARASGGTDTQYF
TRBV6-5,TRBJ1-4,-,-,TGTGCCAGCAGTTACTCGAACGCCGGGGCTAATGAAAAACTGTTTTTT,CASSYSNAGANEKLFF
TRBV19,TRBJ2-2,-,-,TGTGCCAGTAGCCTCCTTATCGGGGAGCTGTTTTTT,CASSLLIGELFF
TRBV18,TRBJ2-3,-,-,TGTGCCAGCTCACCACGGGGCAGACAGGGCACAGATACGCAGTATTTT,CASSPRGRQGTDTQYF
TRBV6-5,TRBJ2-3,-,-,TGTGCCAGCAGAGCTTCGAGGACTACTACAGATACGCAGTATTTT,CASRASRTTTDTQYF
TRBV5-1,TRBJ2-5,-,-,TGCGCCAGCAGCGAACAACCGTACAGCCAAGAGACCCAGTACTTC,CASSEQPYSQETQYF
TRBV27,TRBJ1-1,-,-,TGTGCCAGCTCTACCCGTCCGCGAAGGGACACTGAAGCTTTCTTT,CASSTRPRRDTEAFF
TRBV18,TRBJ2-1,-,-,TGTGCCAGCTCACCACAACAGCAGAATGAGCAGTTCTTC,CASSPQQQNEQFF
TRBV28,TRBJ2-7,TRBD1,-,TGTGCCAGCAACTCCGGACAGGGATGGTCCTACGAGCAGTACTTC,CASNSGQGWSYEQYF
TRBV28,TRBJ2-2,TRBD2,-,TGTGCCAGCAGTTTTGATTTAGCGGGAGGAACCGGGGAGCTGTTTTTT,CASSFDLAGGTGELFF
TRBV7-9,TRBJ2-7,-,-,TGTGCCAGCAGCTTAGCCGGGGGCGCGGCCTTTTACGAGCAGTACTTC,CASSLAGGAAFYEQYF
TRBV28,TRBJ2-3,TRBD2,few,TGTGCCAGCAGCTTAAGCGGGGGGAATGTTAGAGATACGCAGTATTTT,CASSLSGGNVRDTQYF
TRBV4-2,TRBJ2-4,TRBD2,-,TGTGCCAGCAGCCAGGGGACTAGCGGGGTAGCCAAAAACATTCAGTACTTC,CASSQGTSGVAKNIQYF
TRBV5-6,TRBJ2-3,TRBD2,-,TGTGCCAGCAGCCTGACTAGCGGGGGAGATACGCAGTATTTT,CASSLTSGGDTQYF
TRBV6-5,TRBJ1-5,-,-,TGTGCCAGCAAAAGGACGGTAAATCAGCCCCAGCATTTT,CASKRTVNQPQHF
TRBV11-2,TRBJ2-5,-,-,TGTGCCAGCAGCCCCCGTGAGACCCAGTACTTC,CASSPRETQYF
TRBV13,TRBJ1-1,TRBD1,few,TGTGCCAGCAGCATACGAAGGACAGGGCGTACCACTGAAGCTTTCTTT,CASSIRRTGRTTEAFF
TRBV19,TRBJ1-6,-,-,TGTGCCAGTAGTAGCTCTACGTATAATTCACCCCTCCACTTT,CASSSSTYNSPLHF
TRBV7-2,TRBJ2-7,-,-,TGTGCCAGCAGCTTAGATCTGGGCAGAACCTACGAGCAGTACTTC,CASSLDLGRTYEQYF
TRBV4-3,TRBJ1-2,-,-,TGCGCCAGCAGCCTCACGTCGGGGCAAGGCTACACCTTC,CASSLTSGQGYTF
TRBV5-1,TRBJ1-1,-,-,TGCGCCAGCAGCTCGGACCCCAGGAACACTGAAGCTTTCTTT,CASSSDPRNTEAFF
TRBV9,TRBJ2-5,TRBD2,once,TGTGCCAGCAGCGTAGGTGGCGGGGGGGCCTGGGAGACCCAGTACTTC,CASSVGGGGAWETQYF
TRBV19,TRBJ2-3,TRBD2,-,TGTGCCAGTAGTATCGGGACTAGCGGCACAGATACGCAGTATTTT,CASSIGTSGTDTQYF
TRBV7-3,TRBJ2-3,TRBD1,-,TGTGCCAGCAGCCGAACAGGGGGAAGCACAGATACGCAGTATTTT,CASSRTGGSTDTQYF
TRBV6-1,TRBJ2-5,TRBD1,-,TGTGCCAGCAGTGTTGGACAGGGGGAAGAGACCCAGTACTTC,CASSVGQGEETQYF
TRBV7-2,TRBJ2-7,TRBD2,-,TGTGCCAGCAGCCTCCCCGGGACTAGCGGGGTCGAGCAGTACTTC,CASSLPGTSGVEQYF
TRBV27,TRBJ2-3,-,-,TGTGCCAGCAGTGGGGGACTCCCCACAGATACGCAGTATTTT,CASSGGLPTDTQYF
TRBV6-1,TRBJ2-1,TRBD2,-,TGTGCCAGCAGTGGGAGCGGGGGTCGCGGGGGGCAGTTCTTC,CASSGSGGRGGQFF